The 30 T cell receptor beta chains below were found in one sample sequenced in a study of blood T cell repertoires in COVID-19. The protocol was immunoSEQ multiplex PCR, while the TCRdb copy is restricted to in-frame clones and leaves out a portion. The sample lists about 190,000 clones, around 88% occurring once. Sequencing was carried out using peripheral blood. These receptors came from a woman in her twenties or thirties with acute or convalescent COVID-19.

The chain is built from TRBV19 and TRBJ1-5; TRBD1 is a possible D gene (6 bases). Germline assignment: CDR1 LNHDA and CDR2 SQIVND (reference sequence). This CDR3 region has 16 residues. Between the trimmed V and J ends, which lost 3 bases and 1 base, there was a span of 13 bases. CDR3 DNA sequence: TGTGCCAGTAGTATGCTCGGGGGGCCGAGCAATCAGCCCCAGCATTTT. Translation: CASSMLGGPSNQPQHF.

This clone has a single count. The chain joins TRBV3-1 (or the pseudogene TRBV3-2) to TRBJ1-1; D is possibly TRBD1 (5 bases). V dropped 0 bases and J dropped 11 bases, with 10 bases sitting between them. The germline gives CDR1 LGHDT, CDR2 YNNKEL (reference sequence). CDR3 size: 12 residues. CDR3 sequence: CASSQEGGWAFF. The CDR3 DNA follows: TGTGCCAGCAGCCAAGAGGGGGGGTGGGCTTTCTTT.

V and J are TRBV30 and TRBJ1-1; D is possibly TRBD1 (6 bases). In germline, CDR1 is GTSNPN, CDR2 SVGIG (reference sequence). V was clipped by 2 bases and J by 1 base, with 11 bases between them. CDR3 length: 14 residues. CDR3 region: CAWSRGGQNTEAFF. For the CDR3, the DNA is TGTGCCTGGAGTCGCGGGGGCCAGAACACTGAAGCTTTCTTT.

In its sample, this clone was seen once. The chain has TRBV5-1 and TRBJ1-1, with D maybe TRBD1 (6 bases). Trimming removed 4 bases at V and 12 bases at J, with 22 bases between. Germline-derived CDR1 and CDR2 are SGHRS and YFSETQ. The CDR3 loop spans 14 amino acids. CDR3 region: CASSTTITGSVSFF. The CDR3 DNA reads TGCGCCAGCAGCACTACTATAACAGGGTCAGTTTCTTTCTTT.

This clone has only a few counts. J is TRBJ1-2 and V is TRBV29-1; D not certain. This CDR3 contains 11 residues. Germline values: CDR1 SQVTM, CDR2 ANQGSEA. V gave up 4 bases and J gave up 5 bases, with 8 bases separating them. The CDR3 DNA follows: TGCAGCGTTGTTCAAGAGTATGGCTACACCTTC. This encodes CSVVQEYGYTF.

V usage is TRBV5-6 and J usage is TRBJ2-1; TRBD1 agrees at 8 bases. Looked up from germline, CDR1 is SGHDT and CDR2 is YYEEEE. J gave up 5 bases and V 7 bases, and 11 bases lay outside the gene matches. This CDR3 spans 15 amino acids. This chain's CDR3 is CASAFVPGQDNEQFF. Written as DNA, the CDR3 is TGTGCCAGCGCCTTCGTACCGGGACAGGACAATGAGCAGTTCTTC.

The chain carries TRBV14 and TRBJ2-7; D might be TRBD2 (5 bases). V shed 4 bases and J shed 6 bases, with 16 bases lying between them. This CDR3 contains 14 residues. From germline, CDR1 is SGHDN and CDR2 FVKESK. The CDR3 region is CASSRIPAGSEQYF. The CDR3 region has the DNA TGTGCCAGCAGCCGGATACCGGCGGGCAGCGAGCAGTACTTC. The entire variable domain, with the rest obtained from reference TRBV14 and TRBJ2-7, is as follows: EAGVTQFPSHSVIEKGQTVTLRCDPISGHDNLYWYRRVMGKEIKFLLHFVKESKQDESGMPNNRFLAERTGGTYSTLKVQPAELEDSGVYFCASSRIPAGSEQYFGPGTRLTVT.

J is TRBJ1-2 and V is TRBV19, with TRBD1 identical over 7 bases. The CDR3 runs to 16 residues. Trimming at V came to 2 bases and at J to 4 bases, leaving 10 bases not matched to a gene. Germline V gene sequence: CDR1 LNHDA, CDR2 SQIVND (reference sequence). The CDR3 loop reads CASSISGQQTVYGYTF. CDR3 nucleotide sequence: TGTGCCAGTAGTATATCGGGACAGCAGACTGTCTATGGCTACACCTTC.

The chain has TRBV27 and TRBJ2-7; D call uncertain. The length of the CDR3 is 13 residues. From germline, CDR1 is MNHEY and CDR2 SMNVEV (reference sequence). Trimming stripped 2 bases from V and 2 bases from J, with 7 bases between. CDR3 sequence (DNA): TGTGCCAGCAGTTTACGTGGGCCCTACGAGCAGTACTTC. It yields the protein CASSLRGPYEQYF.

V usage is TRBV7-8 and J usage is TRBJ1-5, with D perhaps TRBD1 (5 bases). Germline CDR1 reads SGHVS; CDR2 reads FQNEAQ. This CDR3 is 16 amino acids long. Trimming removed 5 bases from V and 5 bases from J, with 19 bases in between. CDR3 protein: CASSPGTFLTHQPQHF. The CDR3 coding sequence is TGTGCCAGCAGCCCTGGGACTTTTTTAACCCATCAGCCCCAGCATTTT.

For this clone: This CDR3 fails to terminate in the conserved phenylalanine or tryptophan, so it likely reflects a read error. The DNA is omitted, as the CDR3 cannot be located on it reliably, and the CDR3 follows TCRdb's listing. The chain combines TRBV27 with TRBJ2-7; TRBD1 reflects the table's D call only, with no check against the DNA. The CDR3 spans 10 amino acids, including both terminal residues. In germline, CDR1 is MNHEY, CDR2 SMNVEV (reference sequence). The CDR3 spells CASTKQLPRL.

Note on this clone: The DNA is omitted, as the CDR3 cannot be located on it reliably, and the CDR3 follows TCRdb's listing. The chain is built from TRBV5-6 and TRBJ2-5; TRBD2, the table's D call, lacks a check against the DNA. The CDR3 numbers 15 amino acids, ends counted. From germline, CDR1 is SGHDT and CDR2 YYEEEE. The CDR3: CASSSSRLGGETQYF.

V and J are TRBV6-5 and TRBJ1-1; no reliable D call. V shed 6 bases and J shed 5 bases, with 13 bases lying between them. The CDR3 totals 13 residues. Germline V CDR1 and CDR2: MNHEY, SVGAGI. CDR3 nucleotides: TGTGCCAGCAGCTACCAAACGGGGACTGAAGCTTTCTTT. Amino acid sequence: CASSYQTGTEAFF.

V is TRBV29-1 and J is TRBJ1-1; D remains unclear. CDR3 length equals 13 residues. V dropped 1 base and J dropped 2 bases, with 8 bases sitting between them. In germline, CDR1 is SQVTM, CDR2 ANQGSEA. The CDR3 coding sequence is TGCAGCGTTGAAGCCTACGGTAACACTGAAGCTTTCTTT. The encoded protein is CSVEAYGNTEAFF.

The V and J genes are TRBV10-3 and TRBJ2-7; the match to TRBD1 covers 8 bases. This CDR3 contains 13 residues. J gave up 4 bases and V 11 bases, and 10 bases lay outside the gene matches. Germline CDR1 is ENHRY and CDR2 is SYGVKD. The CDR3 DNA is TGTGCCGCCGGATCCGGGACAGGTTACGAGCAGTACTTC. This sequence encodes CAAGSGTGYEQYF.

The chain recombines TRBV20-1 with TRBJ2-7, with D possibly TRBD2 on 5 matching bases. Germline assignment: CDR1 DFQATT and CDR2 SNEGSKA (reference sequence). This CDR3 has 10 residues. Trimming cost V 7 bases and J 5 bases, with 9 bases left between them. The CDR3, as DNA: TGCAGTGTACGGGGAAACGAGCAGTACTTC. Encoded protein: CSVRGNEQYF.

This clone was observed a handful of times. The rearrangement uses TRBV5-4 and TRBJ2-3, with D hard to call. The CDR3 extends over 13 amino acids. The V gene lost 0 bases and the J gene lost 4 bases, with 6 bases spanning the gap. The germline CDR1 and CDR2 sequences are SGHNT and YYREEE (reference sequence). In DNA, the CDR3 is TGTGCCAGCAGCTTGGAGCTGCCAGATACGCAGTATTTT. The encoded protein is CASSLELPDTQYF.

The chain employs TRBV28 and TRBJ2-7; 11 bases align to TRBD1. CDR1 and CDR2 (germline): MDHEN, SYDVKM. The CDR3 runs 15 residues. The J segment lost 2 bases and the V segment lost 5 bases, leaving 5 bases of the junction unmatched. Written as DNA, the CDR3 is TGTGCCAGCAGTCGTCCGGGACAGGGGGCCTACGAGCAGTACTTC. It is translated as CASSRPGQGAYEQYF.

This chain joins TRBV11-2 and TRBJ2-1; TRBD2 is a possible D gene (7 bases). CDR1 SGHAT and CDR2 FQNNGV come from the germline V gene. The CDR3 spans 13 residues. V lost 5 bases to trimming and J lost 12 bases, with 17 bases between them. CDR3 in DNA: TGTGCCAGCAGCCAGGGGAGGGGCTCAAGGCAGTTCTTC. It encodes CASSQGRGSRQFF.

The chain has TRBV18 and TRBJ2-5; 12 nucleotides match TRBD2. CDR1 and CDR2 from the germline V gene are KGHSH and LQKENI. The CDR3 consists of 20 residues. J gave up 3 bases and V 4 bases, and 18 bases lay outside the gene matches. CDR3 in amino acids: CASSRGGASGRAGRKETQYF. The CDR3 DNA reads TGTGCCAGCTCACGGGGGGGAGCTAGCGGGAGGGCCGGCCGGAAAGAGACCCAGTACTTC. The full variable domain, rest sourced from reference TRBV18 and TRBJ2-5, is NAGVMQNPRHLVRRRGQEARLRCSPMKGHSHVYWYRQLPEEGLKFMVYLQKENIIDESGMPKERFSAEFPKEGPSILRIQQVVRGDSAAYFCASSRGGASGRAGRKETQYFGPGTRLLVL.

This chain connects TRBV5-1 to TRBJ2-3, with 8 bases lining up with TRBD2. In germline, CDR1 is SGHRS, CDR2 YFSETQ. The V gene end was trimmed by 7 bases and the J gene end by 5 bases; junction bases not matched to a gene: 9. This CDR3 has 14 amino acids. This CDR3 reads CASCPGGVGDTQYF. CDR3 nucleotides: TGCGCCAGCTGTCCCGGGGGGGTCGGAGATACGCAGTATTTT.

The chain recombines TRBV28 with TRBJ2-1; D possibly corresponds to TRBD2 (6 bases). This CDR3 has 15 amino acids. Per germline, CDR1 MDHEN and CDR2 SYDVKM. The V end lost 3 bases, the J end lost 8 bases, and 17 bases lay between the germline ends. CDR3 residues: CASSFGRGFGYEQFF. Written as DNA, the CDR3 is TGTGCCAGCAGTTTCGGTCGGGGGTTTGGGTATGAGCAGTTCTTC.

The rearrangement links TRBV5-4 to TRBJ2-1; D is possibly TRBD2 (6 bases). Trimming shortened V by 3 bases and J by 0 bases, and 13 bases separated the two germline ends. This CDR3 spans 16 amino acids. Per germline, CDR1 SGHNT and CDR2 YYREEE (reference sequence). CDR3 sequence: CASSSGTLSSYNEQFF. The CDR3 DNA reads as TGTGCCAGCAGCTCGGGGACTCTAAGCTCCTACAATGAGCAGTTCTTC.

The V call is TRBV24-1, the J call TRBJ1-4; a weak D match, TRBD1 (6 bases). The CDR3 covers 16 residues. The germline V gene encodes CDR1 KGHDR and CDR2 SFDVKD. Trimming cost V 6 bases and J 7 bases, with 20 bases left between them. CDR3 protein: CATSNSRGDSGEKLFF. The CDR3 DNA reads as TGTGCCACCAGTAACTCCAGGGGCGATTCCGGTGAAAAACTGTTTTTT.

CDR3 nucleotides: TGCGCCAGCAGCTTTGATTGGCGGATTCAAGAGACCCAGTACTTC. Amino acids: CASSFDWRIQETQYF. The chain links TRBV5-1 to TRBJ2-5; no firm D call. This CDR3 comprises 15 residues. V lost 2 bases to trimming and J lost 2 bases, with 13 bases between them. Per germline, CDR1 SGHRS and CDR2 YFSETQ.

J is TRBJ2-7 and V is TRBV4-1, with 7 bases lining up with TRBD1. Looked up from germline, CDR1 is MGHRA and CDR2 is YSYEKL. Trimming took 2 bases from V and 2 from J; bases not matched to a gene: 6. The length of the CDR3 is 15 residues. In nucleotides, the CDR3 is TGCGCCAGCAGCCAATCTCCGGGACAGACCTACGAGCAGTACTTC. Translated, it gives CASSQSPGQTYEQYF.

This chain links TRBV7-2 with TRBJ2-1; 7 nucleotides match TRBD1. The germline V gene encodes CDR1 SGHTA and CDR2 FQGNSA. This CDR3 spans 15 amino acids. J lost 4 bases, V lost 1 base, and 4 bases had no gene match. The CDR3 bases are TGTGCCAGCAGCTTAGGGGGGACAGCTTACAATGAGCAGTTCTTC. Its protein product is CASSLGGTAYNEQFF.

The rearrangement joins TRBV28 to TRBJ2-1; tentatively, D is TRBD2 (6 bases). Germline V lookup: CDR1 MDHEN, CDR2 SYDVKM. The V gene lost 3 bases and the J gene lost 5 bases, with 11 bases spanning the gap. The CDR3 spans 14 residues. The CDR3 DNA is TGTGCCAGCAGTTTGGCGGGGTACGACAATGAGCAGTTCTTC. Protein sequence: CASSLAGYDNEQFF.

The chain is built from TRBV25-1 and TRBJ2-1, with D possibly TRBD1 on 6 matching bases. There are 13 residues in the CDR3. In germline, CDR1 is MGHDK, CDR2 SYGVNS. Between the trimmed V and J ends, which lost 6 bases and 9 bases, there was a span of 15 bases. The CDR3 sequence is CASRLDSRGEQFF. DNA for the CDR3: TGTGCCAGCAGATTGGACAGCCGGGGTGAGCAGTTCTTC.

The rearrangement links TRBV7-9 to TRBJ2-2, with 7 bases that match TRBD2. The CDR3 covers 14 residues. With 3 bases clipped from V and 6 bases from J, the junction kept 4 bases outside the gene matches. Germline values: CDR1 SEHNR, CDR2 FQNEAQ (reference sequence). The CDR3 DNA reads TGTGCCAGCAGCTTCCGACTAGCACCCGGGGAGCTGTTTTTT. Protein: CASSFRLAPGELFF.